These 13 T cell receptor beta chains share one sample of origin, sequenced in a study of stem cell transplantation in POMP-related autoinflammatory disease. Sequenced by immunoSEQ multiplex PCR; TCRdb stores in-frame clones only, minus some. Among approximately 30,000 clones, around nine tenths were seen once, and the ten largest hold 0.72%. Sequences were derived from CD4+ T cells from PBMCs, sampled before stem cell transplantation. The receptor set was obtained from a human donor with POMP-related autoinflammation and immune dysregulation (PRAID).

The V and J genes are TRBV21-1 and TRBJ2-3; TRBD2 reflects the table's D call only, with no check against the DNA. TRBV21-1 is classified as a pseudogene. The CDR3 is 16 residues long. CDR3 in amino acids: CASSIRTSASTDTQYF. The DNA of the CDR3 is TGTGCCAGCAGCATCCGGACTAGCGCTAGCACAGATACGCAGTATTTT.

The genes are TRBV5-1 and TRBJ2-1; D may be TRBD1 (6 bases). The CDR3 covers 14 residues. The ends were cut back, 4 bases at V and 2 bases at J, with 10 bases in the middle. Germline V CDR1 and CDR2: SGHRS, YFSETQ. The CDR3 loop reads CASSPGTPYNEQFF. DNA for the CDR3: TGCGCCAGCAGCCCCGGGACACCCTACAATGAGCAGTTCTTC.

The chain has TRBV29-1 and TRBJ2-2, with 9 bases identical to TRBD2. Trimming took 5 bases from V and 6 from J; bases not matched to a gene: 4. Germline CDR1 is SQVTM and CDR2 is ANQGSEA. The CDR3 is 13 amino acids. The CDR3 sequence is CSVSAGGPGELFF. In nucleotides, the CDR3 is TGCAGCGTTTCAGCGGGAGGCCCCGGGGAGCTGTTTTTT.

V gene TRBV6-1 combines with J gene TRBJ1-2, with 7 bases lining up with TRBD1. Per germline, CDR1 MNHNS and CDR2 SASEGT. The CDR3 runs to 14 residues. V gave up 7 bases and J gave up 0 bases; unmatched junction bases: 5. In DNA form, the CDR3 reads TGTGCCAGCACCAGGGACAGAGCTAACTATGGCTACACCTTC. Translating gives CASTRDRANYGYTF.

This clone was recorded a few times. The chain uses TRBV7-6 and TRBJ1-6, with TRBD1 as a possible D gene (5 bases). This CDR3 comprises 13 residues. Germline V gives CDR1 SGHVS, CDR2 FNYEAQ. Trimming removed 1 base at V and 13 bases at J, with 11 bases between. In nucleotides, the CDR3 is TGTGCCAGCAGCTTAGGTAGCAGGGACCCCCTCCACTTT. This sequence encodes CASSLGSRDPLHF.

The CDR3: CASSVGSYGYTF. As DNA, the CDR3 is TGTGCCAGCAGTGTTGGGTCGTATGGCTACACCTTC. V is TRBV2 and J is TRBJ1-2, with unresolved D. V shed 4 bases and J shed 5 bases, with 8 bases lying between them. CDR1 and CDR2 from the germline V gene are SNHLY and FYNNEI. The CDR3 contains 12 residues.

This clone was seen just once. The V call is TRBV7-9, the J call TRBJ2-7, with D possibly being TRBD1 or TRBD2 (5 bases each). V lost 5 bases and J lost 0, with 11 bases in between. The germline gives CDR1 SEHNR, CDR2 FQNEAQ (reference sequence). This CDR3 spans 14 amino acids. CDR3 nucleotide sequence: TGTGCCAGCAGCCTAGGGACGGCCTCCTACGAGCAGTACTTC. As protein: CASSLGTASYEQYF.

The chain couples TRBV4-1 to TRBJ1-1; D not certain. The CDR3 loop spans 14 amino acids. Germline assignment: CDR1 MGHRA and CDR2 YSYEKL. The V and J ends lost 4 bases and 2 bases respectively, with 11 bases between them. This chain's CDR3 is CASSPSGGNTEAFF. CDR3 in DNA: TGCGCCAGCAGCCCGAGTGGAGGCAACACTGAAGCTTTCTTT.

The J gene is TRBJ2-7, the V gene TRBV10-3, with 10 positions matching TRBD1. The CDR3 length is 13 residues. Looked up from germline, CDR1 is ENHRY and CDR2 is SYGVKD. The V gene end was trimmed by 7 bases and the J gene end by 6 bases; junction bases not matched to a gene: 6. CDR3 bases: TGTGCCATCACCGCGACAGGGGGCGGCGAGCAGTACTTC. It translates to CAITATGGGEQYF.

This clone has only a few counts. CDR3 DNA sequence: TGTGCCAGCTCACCCGGGGACCACACTGAAGCTTTCTTT. Translation: CASSPGDHTEAFF. This chain links TRBV18 with TRBJ1-1; possibly TRBD1 for D (5 bases). This CDR3 has 13 residues. V dropped 3 bases and J dropped 3 bases, with 8 bases sitting between them. Germline V gene sequence: CDR1 KGHSH, CDR2 LQKENI.

The V and J genes are TRBV7-8 and TRBJ1-4; D gene uncertain. The CDR3 loop spans 17 amino acids. V shed 1 base and J shed 1 base, with 13 bases lying between them. CDR1 and CDR2 (germline): SGHVS, FQNEAQ. The CDR3 region is CASSLGQKVGTNEKLFF. The CDR3 DNA sequence: TGTGCCAGCAGCTTAGGGCAGAAGGTTGGAACTAATGAAAAACTGTTTTTT.

This clone was found a few times. V gene TRBV27 combines with J gene TRBJ1-5; 8 bases are shared with TRBD1. Trimming cost V 4 bases and J 0 bases; bases outside gene matches: 5. CDR3 length: 16 amino acids. Germline values: CDR1 MNHEY, CDR2 SMNVEV (reference sequence). Here the CDR3 reads CASSSLTGDSNQPQHF. CDR3 coding DNA: TGTGCCAGCAGTTCTCTGACAGGGGATAGCAATCAGCCCCAGCATTTT.

This chain joins TRBV4-2 and TRBJ2-3; tentative D call: TRBD2 (6 bases). V lost 4 bases and J lost 2, with 19 bases in between. The germline V gene encodes CDR1 LGHNA and CDR2 YNFKEQ. The CDR3 totals 17 residues. CDR3 region: CASSPAGQVGSTDTQYF. The CDR3 coding sequence is TGTGCCAGCAGCCCCGCGGGGCAGGTGGGATCCACAGATACGCAGTATTTT.